This T cell receptor beta chain was profiled in a study of blood T cells in healthy people across ages. With a J-beta primer mix and a sample-barcoded 5' primer, a second PCR ran roughly 6 to 11 cycles. MiXCR, applied by TCRdb to the 5' RACE reads, yields one record per CDR3 protein. The table shows hundreds of thousands of distinct CDR3 sequences, with around three fifths occurring only once. The length of the CDR3 is 13 residues. Per the germline V gene, CDR1 is SGHTA and CDR2 is FQGNSA. V shed 1 base and J shed 9 bases, with 10 bases lying between them. Sequencing used blood. The chain couples TRBV7-2 to TRBJ2-1, with D perhaps matching TRBD2 (6 bases). This TCR came from a man between 60 and 75 years old in good health. CDR3 sequence (DNA): TGTGCCAGCAGCTTAGGGAGGGGCAGTGAGCAGTTCTTC. Translating gives CASSLGRGSEQFF.